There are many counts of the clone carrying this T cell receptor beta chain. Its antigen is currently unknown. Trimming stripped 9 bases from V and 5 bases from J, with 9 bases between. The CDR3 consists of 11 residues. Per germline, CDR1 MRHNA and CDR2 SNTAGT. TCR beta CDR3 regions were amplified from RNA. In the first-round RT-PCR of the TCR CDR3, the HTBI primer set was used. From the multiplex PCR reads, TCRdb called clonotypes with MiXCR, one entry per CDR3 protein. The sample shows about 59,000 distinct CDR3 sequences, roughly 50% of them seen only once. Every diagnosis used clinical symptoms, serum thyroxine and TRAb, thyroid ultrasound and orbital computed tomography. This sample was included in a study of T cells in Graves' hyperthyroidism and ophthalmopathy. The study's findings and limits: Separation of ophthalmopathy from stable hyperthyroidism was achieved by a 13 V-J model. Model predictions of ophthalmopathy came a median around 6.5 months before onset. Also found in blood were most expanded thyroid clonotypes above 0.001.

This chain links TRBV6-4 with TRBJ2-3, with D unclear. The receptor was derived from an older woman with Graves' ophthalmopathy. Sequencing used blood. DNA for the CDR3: TGTGCCAGGACCCCCAGAGATACGCAGTATTTT. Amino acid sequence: CARTPRDTQYF.